These T cell receptor beta chains were read from a single sample in a study of chemoradiotherapy in HPV16-positive cancers. Assay: immunoSEQ multiplex PCR; the TCRdb copy retains only in-frame clones and omits some. The sample lists about 2,700 clones; roughly 80% were seen once. The sample was collected from a patient who underwent chemoradiotherapy. All receptors derive from a human donor with HPV-associated anogenital cancer. Each CDR3 is given with its conserved first and last residue. The D gene is left open where the match is weak. Clone size appears in some rows only: once, few, many, or a class for an expanded clone.

clone_size,d_call,j_call,v_call,cdr3_nt,cdr3_aa
.,.,TRBJ2-2,TRBV5-1,TGCGCCAGCAGCTTGCGGGGCGGAGTTACCGGGGAGCTGTTTTTT,CASSLRGGVTGELFF
.,.,TRBJ2-3,TRBV28,TGTGCCAGCAGCGGGACTCTCACAGATACGCAGTATTTT,CASSGTLTDTQYF
.,TRBD1,TRBJ1-2,TRBV5-4,TGTGCCAGCAGCCCCAGGGACAGGGGTTTGTATGGCTACACCTTC,CASSPRDRGLYGYTF
.,TRBD1,TRBJ1-1,TRBV9,TGTGCCAGCAGCGTACGGGCCGGGACAGCGAACACTGAAGCTTTCTTT,CASSVRAGTANTEAFF
.,.,TRBJ2-2,TRBV30,TGTGCCTGGAGTAAGGTGTACGGGGAGCTGTTTTTT,CAWSKVYGELFF
.,.,TRBJ1-3,TRBV9,TGTGCCAGCAGCGGGGGGGGCGGTCCATATTTCGGAAACACCATATATTTT,CASSGGGGPYFGNTIYF
.,.,TRBJ2-3,TRBV11-2,TGTGCCAGCAGCCCTTTACGGGGCCCTATTAGCTCAGATACGCAGTATTTT,CASSPLRGPISSDTQYF
few,.,TRBJ1-1,TRBV2,TGTGCCAGCAGCGAGGTAACTGAAGCTTTCTTT,CASSEVTEAFF
.,.,TRBJ2-7,TRBV18,TGTGCCAGCTCATCCACTGTCTCCTACGAGCAGTACTTC,CASSSTVSYEQYF
.,.,TRBJ1-1,TRBV19,TGTGCCAGTAGTATCACTAAGGCGAGGACTGAAGCTTTCTTT,CASSITKARTEAFF
.,.,TRBJ1-1,TRBV19,TGTGCCAGTAGTGGGAGGGCAAGGGGCGACACTGAAGCTTTCTTT,CASSGRARGDTEAFF
.,.,TRBJ1-4,TRBV18,TGTGCCAGCTCACCCCGGGGGGGGAAACTCAATGAAAAACTGTTTTTT,CASSPRGGKLNEKLFF
.,.,TRBJ1-6,TRBV19,TGTGCCAGTAGTATTTACAGGGATAAGAATTCACCCCTCCACTTT,CASSIYRDKNSPLHF
.,.,TRBJ1-2,TRBV28,TGTGCCAGCAGGTTCTCAAATCGACAGGCGGGCTACACCTTC,CASRFSNRQAGYTF
.,.,TRBJ1-4,TRBV19,TGTGCCAGTAGTATAGGACAGATGAATGAAAAACTGTTTTTT,CASSIGQMNEKLFF
few,.,TRBJ2-3,TRBV29-1,TGCAGCGGGTCACAAGGAGATACGCAGTATTTT,CSGSQGDTQYF
.,TRBD1,TRBJ2-1,TRBV7-9,TGTGCCAGCAGCGAACGACAGGGGGCCCACAATGAGCAGTTCTTC,CASSERQGAHNEQFF
few,.,TRBJ2-7,TRBV5-1,TGCGCCAGCAGCTCGACAGGCCGCTCCTACGAGCAGTACTTC,CASSSTGRSYEQYF
.,TRBD1,TRBJ2-3,TRBV7-8,TGTGCCAGCAGCTCACAGGGGGCCGATACGCAGTATTTT,CASSSQGADTQYF
.,TRBD1,TRBJ1-6,TRBV30,TGTGCCTGGGGAACAGGGGTGGATTCACCCCTCCACTTT,CAWGTGVDSPLHF
once,.,TRBJ2-3,TRBV6-5,TGTGCCAGCAGTTGGCCAGGGGGGCATACGCAGTATTTT,CASSWPGGHTQYF
.,.,TRBJ1-1,TRBV7-3,TGTGCCAGCAGCCCGGGGTCAGGGAGGACTGAAGCTTTCTTT,CASSPGSGRTEAFF
.,.,TRBJ1-1,TRBV5-5,TGTGCCAGCAGCTATGTGTTCCCGGACAGATTGAACACTGAAGCTTTCTTT,CASSYVFPDRLNTEAFF
.,.,TRBJ1-2,TRBV19,TGTGCCAGTAGTATCCCCCCCGGTATTCAGAACTATGGCTACACCTTC,CASSIPPGIQNYGYTF
.,TRBD2,TRBJ2-1,TRBV14,TGTGCCAGCAGCCAAGGCGGGGGGTACAATGAGCAGTTCTTC,CASSQGGGYNEQFF
few,.,TRBJ1-2,TRBV5-4,TGTGCCAGCAGCTTGGCAGGAGACTATGGCTACACCTTC,CASSLAGDYGYTF
.,.,TRBJ2-2,TRBV5-1,TGCGCCAGCAGCCAACAGGATACCGGGGAGCTGTTTTTT,CASSQQDTGELFF
.,.,TRBJ2-2,TRBV5-1,TGCGCCAGCAGCTTTGAGTCAGGGATTGGCACCGGGGAGCTGTTTTTT,CASSFESGIGTGELFF
once,.,TRBJ2-3,TRBV5-1,TGCGCCAGCCTTTCCTCTGGGTCGGCTACAGATACGCAGTATTTT,CASLSSGSATDTQYF
.,TRBD1,TRBJ1-1,TRBV28,TGTGCCAGCAGTCGGACAGGGGGTCCCACTGAAGCTTTCTTT,CASSRTGGPTEAFF
.,TRBD2,TRBJ2-2,TRBV10-3,TGTGCCATCAGTGGGGGACTAGCGGGAGGATCGCTGTTTTTT,CAISGGLAGGSLFF
.,.,TRBJ2-2,TRBV14,TGTGCCAGCAGCTCGGGACGGAGAACCGGGGAGCTGTTTTTT,CASSSGRRTGELFF
.,.,TRBJ1-4,TRBV4-1,TGCGCCAGCAGCAGCGTGGGTAGCGGCGAAAAACTGTTTTTT,CASSSVGSGEKLFF
.,.,TRBJ1-1,TRBV27,TGTGCCAGCAGTTTATCGAGGGGGGGAACTGAAGCTTTCTTT,CASSLSRGGTEAFF
.,TRBD1,TRBJ2-2,TRBV25-1,TGTGCCAGCAGTGAACGGAGACAGGGGGGCACCGGGGAGCTGTTTTTT,CASSERRQGGTGELFF
.,.,TRBJ1-4,TRBV10-3,TGTGCCATCAGTGAGTCTTCGGCAGAAAAACTGTTTTTT,CAISESSAEKLFF
.,TRBD2,TRBJ2-1,TRBV5-4,TGTGCCAGCAGCTTGGAAAGCGGGGGCCCCTACAATGAGCAGTTCTTC,CASSLESGGPYNEQFF
.,TRBD1,TRBJ1-1,TRBV10-3,TGTGCCATCAGTACCACAGGGGTGGACACTGAAGCTTTCTTT,CAISTTGVDTEAFF
.,TRBD2,TRBJ2-1,TRBV7-2,TGTGCCAGCAGCTTAGTAGCGGGAGGCCCTTTGGGGGAGCAGTTCTTC,CASSLVAGGPLGEQFF
.,.,TRBJ2-7,TRBV30,TGTGCCTGGAGTGTAGGGGGAACAGGGTCGAGGCAGTACTTC,CAWSVGGTGSRQYF
.,.,TRBJ1-5,TRBV30,TGTGCCTGGAGTGTGGTGGAAGGACAGCCCCAGCATTTT,CAWSVVEGQPQHF
.,.,TRBJ2-6,TRBV7-9,TGTGCCAGCAGCTTAGCGGGACTGGACAGCTCTGGGGCCAACGTCCTGACTTTC,CASSLAGLDSSGANVLTF
once,.,TRBJ2-1,TRBV7-2,TGTGCCAGCAGCACCGCGCTGGTTGATGAGCAGTTCTTC,CASSTALVDEQFF
.,.,TRBJ2-1,TRBV7-3,TGTGCCAGCAGCTTCAGGGATAGCTCCTACAATGAGCAGTTCTTC,CASSFRDSSYNEQFF
few,TRBD1,TRBJ1-1,TRBV11-3,TGTGCCAGCAGCTTCGGGACAGGGAGCACTGAAGCTTTCTTT,CASSFGTGSTEAFF
.,.,TRBJ1-1,TRBV7-8,TGTGCCAGCAGCTTGGGACGTTTGAACACTGAAGCTTTCTTT,CASSLGRLNTEAFF
.,TRBD2,TRBJ2-2,TRBV4-2,TGTGCCAGCAGCCAAGATACTAGCGGGAGGTCAAACACCGGGGAGCTGTTTTTT,CASSQDTSGRSNTGELFF
.,.,TRBJ2-3,TRBV7-2,TGTGCCAGCAGCCAGATGATGAGCACAGATACGCAGTATTTT,CASSQMMSTDTQYF
.,TRBD1,TRBJ2-5,TRBV18,TGTGCCAGCTCACAGGACCGAGCTCGACAGGGTGGAATTGTGACCCAGTACTTC,CASSQDRARQGGIVTQYF
.,.,TRBJ2-1,TRBV4-1,TGCGCCAGCAGCCAAGCGGAGAATGAGCAGTTCTTC,CASSQAENEQFF
.,.,TRBJ1-1,TRBV2,TGTGCCAGCAGACCAGCCAGGACAGAGAACACTGAAGCTTTCTTT,CASRPARTENTEAFF